The source of this TCR beta chain is a study of blood T cell repertoires in COVID-19. Study-level background: The analysed material was cDNA or gDNA that came from T cells, B-cell-depleted T cells, or PBMCs.

Here immunoSEQ multiplex PCR was the method, and the copy in TCRdb shows in-frame clones only, minus some. The repertoire holds approximately 270,000 clones, more than 70% seen once, with 6.3% in the top ten. V was clipped by 8 bases and J by 6 bases; unmatched bases: 9. The germline V gene has CDR1 MNHEY and CDR2 SMNVEV (reference sequence). The CDR3 runs 14 residues. V is TRBV27 and J is TRBJ2-2; 7 bases map to TRBD2. The clonotype originates from a woman aged 25 to 39 with COVID-19, enrolled during active disease. The sequenced sample was peripheral blood. In nucleotides, the CDR3 is TGTGCCAGCTCTACCGGGGGGTTTCCCGGGGAGCTGTTTTTT. It translates to CASSTGGFPGELFF.